The 12 T cell receptor beta chains given below trace back to one sample, sequenced in a study of blood T cell repertoires in COVID-19. Some clones are missing from TCRdb's copy, which holds only in-frame ones; the method was immunoSEQ multiplex PCR. This table has over 200,000 clones, around nine tenths appearing once. Sample: peripheral blood. The receptors stem from a woman aged 55-70 years with acute or convalescent COVID-19.

The chain combines TRBV11-3 with TRBJ2-3, with TRBD1 identical over 9 bases. The germline CDR1 and CDR2 sequences are SGHNT and YENEEA. This CDR3 is built from 16 residues. V lost 5 bases to trimming and J lost 4 bases; unmatched junction nucleotides: 10. The CDR3 bases are TGTGCCAGCAGCCCGGGACAGGGAGAGGGTCCAGATACGCAGTATTTT. Its translation is CASSPGQGEGPDTQYF.

V is TRBV5-8 and J is TRBJ1-4, with TRBD1 matching 7 bases. Germline lookup yields CDR1 SGHTS and CDR2 YDEGEE. The CDR3 is made up of 14 amino acids. Trimming removed 4 bases from V and 6 bases from J; junction bases left unmatched: 6. DNA of the CDR3: TGTGCCAGCAGCCCAGGACAGGCTGATGAAAAACTGTTTTTT. It specifies CASSPGQADEKLFF.

This clone has only a few counts. The chain is built from TRBV27 and TRBJ1-2; maybe TRBD1 (6 bases). V lost 6 bases and J 6 bases, leaving 14 bases between the germline ends. The CDR3 is 13 residues long. The germline CDR1 and CDR2 sequences are MNHEY and SMNVEV (reference sequence). In DNA form, the CDR3 reads TGTGCCAGCAGCCCCCGGGGGGGCGATGGCTACACCTTC. This gives the protein CASSPRGGDGYTF.

The chain joins TRBV27 to TRBJ1-1, with TRBD1 matching 9 bases. V lost 3 bases, J lost 5 bases, and 7 bases stayed unmatched. Per germline, CDR1 MNHEY and CDR2 SMNVEV (reference sequence). The length of the CDR3 is 15 residues. CDR3 protein: CASSFRGQGGTEAFF. In nucleotides, the CDR3 is TGTGCCAGCAGTTTTCGGGGACAGGGTGGGACTGAAGCTTTCTTT.

The chain carries TRBV10-1 and TRBJ2-3; a weak D match, TRBD2 (6 bases). The V gene's germline CDR1 is WNHNN and CDR2 SYGVQD (reference sequence). The CDR3 sequence is 14 residues long. Trimming pared 11 bases from V and 3 bases from J, leaving 18 bases between. CDR3 in DNA: TGCGCCCCCAACCAGGAGGGGAGGACAGATACGCAGTATTTT. It yields the protein CAPNQEGRTDTQYF.

The gene calls are TRBV11-2 and TRBJ2-6; TRBD1 aligns across 10 bases. CDR3 size: 19 residues. Germline values: CDR1 SGHAT, CDR2 FQNNGV. V was clipped by 5 bases and J by 0 bases; unmatched bases: 10. The CDR3 coding sequence is TGTGCCAGCAGCCCCCCCGCGACAGGGGGCTTCTCTGGGGCCAACGTCCTGACTTTC. It translates to CASSPPATGGFSGANVLTF.

J is TRBJ2-7 and V is TRBV7-2, with 12 bases identical to TRBD2. The CDR3 length is 15 residues. CDR1 SGHTA and CDR2 FQGNSA come from the germline V gene. V lost 2 bases to trimming and J lost 2 bases; unmatched junction nucleotides: 1. CDR3 sequence reads: CASSLLAGGAYEQYF. CDR3 coding DNA: TGTGCCAGCAGCTTACTAGCGGGGGGGGCCTACGAGCAGTACTTC.

The chain uses TRBV11-3 and TRBJ2-5; TRBD2 matches at 12 bases. The CDR3 has 16 residues. After removal of 5 bases from V and 2 bases from J, the junction contained 6 bases not matched to a gene. CDR1 is SGHNT, CDR2 YENEEA, per germline. CDR3 protein: CASSLGTSGSQETQYF. CDR3 in DNA: TGTGCCAGCAGCCTCGGGACTAGCGGGTCTCAAGAGACCCAGTACTTC.

This clone was counted a single time. Compared with germline, one end of the junction differs, possibly owing to a read error. The V gene is TRBV6-5, the J gene TRBJ2-7; TRBD2 matches at 8 bases. The CDR3 length is 15 residues. Germline CDR1 is MNHEY and CDR2 is SVGAGI. Here the CDR3 DNA reads TGTGCCAGCAGTGACTCGCGTACTAGCGGTTACGAGCAGTACTTC. Translating it yields CASSDSRTSGYEQYF.

The V gene is TRBV11-1, the J gene TRBJ2-3, with 11 bases aligning to TRBD2. Germline CDR1 and CDR2: SGHAT and FQDESV (reference sequence). This CDR3 comprises 16 residues. With V trimmed by 3 bases and J by 4 bases, 6 bases remained unmatched. DNA of the CDR3: TGTGCCAGCAGCTTTAGAACTAGCGGGGGCCCAGATACGCAGTATTTT. It specifies CASSFRTSGGPDTQYF.

The count of this clone is one. The V call is TRBV7-8, the J call TRBJ1-3; 8 nucleotides line up with TRBD1. Losses at the gene ends were 1 base for V and 1 base for J; bases not matched to a gene: 0. The CDR3 consists of 15 residues. The V gene's germline CDR1 is SGHVS and CDR2 FQNEAQ. CDR3 sequence (DNA): TGTGCCAGCAGCTTAGGGACAGGGTCTGGAAACACCATATATTTT. Protein sequence: CASSLGTGSGNTIYF.

J is TRBJ2-1 and V is TRBV10-1, with 7 bases matching TRBD2. The CDR3 runs to 15 residues. The V and J ends lost 3 bases and 4 bases, in that order; junction bases with no gene match: 6. Germline CDR1 reads WNHNN; CDR2 reads SYGVQD (reference sequence). CDR3 sequence: CASSDMASGYNEQFF. The CDR3 DNA sequence: TGCGCCAGCAGTGATATGGCTAGCGGATACAATGAGCAGTTCTTC.